Shown below are 26 T cell receptor beta chains from a single sample sequenced in a study of identical twins. TCRdb reprocessed the 5' RACE reads with MiXCR, giving one entry per CDR3 protein. This table has under 500,000 distinct CDR3 sequences, approximately 15% appearing once. The data also belong to a second study, concerning yellow fever vaccine responses in identical twins.

Specimen: CD4+ T cells sorted from blood. Every receptor here comes from a woman younger than 30 in good health.

This clonotype appeared many times. V and J are TRBV7-2 and TRBJ2-5; no firm D call. V gave up 3 bases and J gave up 1 base, with 6 bases separating them. Germline V gives CDR1 SGHTA, CDR2 FQGNSA. There are 13 residues in the CDR3. As DNA, the CDR3 is TGTGCCAGCAGCTTCTCTAGCCAAGAGACCCAGTACTTC. Encoded protein: CASSFSSQETQYF.

This clonotype showed up just a few times. The chain has TRBV20-1 and TRBJ2-5, with 11 bases fitting TRBD2. J lost 4 bases, V lost 1 base, and 5 bases had no gene match. CDR1 DFQATT and CDR2 SNEGSKA come from the germline V gene (reference sequence). The CDR3 spans 15 residues. The CDR3: CSARGLAGRAETQYF. The CDR3 DNA reads as TGCAGTGCTAGAGGACTAGCGGGGCGTGCAGAGACCCAGTACTTC.

The chain joins TRBV3-1 to TRBJ2-7, with D unclear. With 0 bases removed from V and 5 bases from J, the gap between germline ends came to 5 bases. The V gene's germline CDR1 is LGHDT and CDR2 YNNKEL (reference sequence). The CDR3 length is 12 residues. The CDR3 loop reads CASSQDNNEQYF. DNA of the CDR3: TGTGCCAGCAGCCAAGATAACAACGAGCAGTACTTC.

This clonotype was recorded at least ten times. V is TRBV3-1 and J is TRBJ2-1, with D possibly matching TRBD2 (5 bases). Germline V lookup: CDR1 LGHDT, CDR2 YNNKEL (reference sequence). The CDR3 runs 12 residues. The V gene lost 2 bases and the J gene lost 7 bases, with 6 bases spanning the gap. The CDR3 coding sequence is TGTGCCAGCAGCCAAACTAGTAATGAGCAGTTCTTC. It translates to CASSQTSNEQFF.

This clonotype was seen only a few times. The V gene is TRBV4-3, the J gene TRBJ2-7; 8 positions match TRBD1. Germline CDR1 and CDR2: LGHNA and YSLEER. Trimming cost V 4 bases and J 3 bases; bases outside gene matches: 11. This CDR3 is built from 16 residues. This CDR3 reads CASSPSWTGSRYEQYF. The CDR3 DNA sequence: TGCGCCAGCAGCCCTTCCTGGACAGGGTCCCGCTACGAGCAGTACTTC.

The chain has TRBV28 and TRBJ2-5; the match to TRBD1 covers 7 bases. The V gene's germline CDR1 is MDHEN and CDR2 SYDVKM. Unmatched junction bases numbered 13, after V lost 4 bases and J lost 5 bases. There are 16 residues in the CDR3. The CDR3 reads CASSSSDRAVGETQYF. The CDR3 DNA sequence: TGTGCCAGCAGTTCCTCAGACAGGGCGGTGGGTGAGACCCAGTACTTC.

This clonotype was seen a few times. The rearrangement uses TRBV7-9 and TRBJ2-5; possible D gene TRBD1, 5 bases. This CDR3 comprises 16 residues. Germline CDR1 SEHNR, CDR2 FQNEAQ (reference sequence). V lost 2 bases and J lost 3, with 16 bases in between. DNA for the CDR3: TGTGCCAGCAGCTTAAAGTGGAAAACAGGAAAAGAGACCCAGTACTTC. This translates into CASSLKWKTGKETQYF.

This chain connects TRBV3-1 to TRBJ1-2; 9 nucleotides line up with TRBD1. Germline lookup yields CDR1 LGHDT and CDR2 YNNKEL (reference sequence). V trimming: 5 bases; J trimming: 0 bases; junction bases outside the gene matches: 4. The CDR3 totals 15 residues. CDR3 in amino acids: CASSVRTGANYGYTF. CDR3 DNA: TGTGCCAGCAGCGTCCGGACAGGGGCTAACTATGGCTACACCTTC.

This clonotype turned up a few times. The chain combines TRBV3-1 with TRBJ2-7; 8 nucleotides line up with TRBD1. CDR1 LGHDT and CDR2 YNNKEL come from the germline V gene (reference sequence). Trimming at V came to 4 bases and at J to 3 bases, leaving 8 bases not matched to a gene. This CDR3 is 15 amino acids long. The CDR3 DNA follows: TGTGCCAGCAGCCCCAGGGACAGGTTAGGCTACGAGCAGTACTTC. This codes for CASSPRDRLGYEQYF.

This clonotype occurred a few times. The V gene is TRBV4-2, the J gene TRBJ2-3; TRBD1 might be the D (5 bases). CDR3 size: 15 residues. The germline CDR1 and CDR2 sequences are LGHNA and YNFKEQ. V was cut by 0 bases and J by 2 bases, with 9 bases left in between. In DNA form, the CDR3 reads TGTGCCAGCAGCCAAGAACGACAGTTCACAGATACGCAGTATTTT. Protein: CASSQERQFTDTQYF.

The V and J genes are TRBV3-1 and TRBJ2-1; 11 bases align to TRBD2. Trimming removed 0 bases from V and 8 bases from J; junction bases left unmatched: 9. The germline V gene encodes CDR1 LGHDT and CDR2 YNNKEL (reference sequence). CDR3 length: 17 residues. The CDR3 region is CASSQDVKTSGNDEQFF. CDR3 nucleotides: TGTGCCAGCAGCCAAGATGTGAAGACTAGCGGGAACGATGAGCAGTTCTTC.

A few counts support this clonotype. The J gene is TRBJ1-1, the V gene TRBV6-2 or TRBV6-3, with D perhaps TRBD1 (6 bases). The CDR3 runs 14 residues. The germline V gene encodes CDR1 MNHEY and CDR2 SVGEGT. V lost 3 bases and J 2 bases, leaving 10 bases between the germline ends. The CDR3: CASSYQGLNTEAFF. The CDR3 DNA reads TGTGCCAGCAGTTATCAGGGGTTAAACACTGAAGCTTTCTTT.

This clonotype was seen a few times. The chain employs TRBV5-6 and TRBJ2-7; D is undetermined. Germline V gene sequence: CDR1 SGHDT, CDR2 YYEEEE. Trimming pared 0 bases from V and 3 bases from J, leaving 10 bases between. CDR3 length: 14 amino acids. CDR3 DNA sequence: TGTGCCAGCAGCTTGGGCCAAAGATACTACGAGCAGTACTTC. Translation: CASSLGQRYYEQYF.

This clonotype was counted only a few times. The chain joins TRBV6-1 to TRBJ2-1, with a weak D call TRBD2 (7 bases). Germline-derived CDR1 and CDR2 are MNHNS and SASEGT. V was pared by 10 bases and J by 6 bases, with 22 bases between. The CDR3 totals 15 residues. CDR3 sequence reads: CATVLGGAILNEQFF. CDR3 sequence (DNA): TGTGCCACCGTCCTAGGGGGGGCGATCCTCAATGAGCAGTTCTTC.

This clonotype was detected only a few times. The chain joins TRBV10-3 to TRBJ2-2; 7 nucleotides align to TRBD1. Per germline, CDR1 ENHRY and CDR2 SYGVKD. The CDR3 runs to 15 residues. The V segment lost 6 bases and the J segment 5 bases; nucleotides outside the gene matches: 9. The CDR3 DNA is TGTGCCATCAGGAGGGACAGCTCGGGGACCGGGGAGCTGTTTTTT. Translation gives CAIRRDSSGTGELFF.

This clonotype appeared once. The chain has TRBV15 and TRBJ1-5, with D perhaps TRBD1 (5 bases). CDR3 length: 14 residues. With 1 base removed from V and 4 bases from J, the gap between germline ends came to 8 bases. Per germline, CDR1 LNHNV and CDR2 YYDKDF (reference sequence). Here the CDR3 reads CATSRGGGNQPQHF. The CDR3 nucleotides read TGTGCCACCAGCAGAGGTGGGGGGAATCAGCCCCAGCATTTT.

This sequence joins TRBV20-1 and TRBJ1-6; TRBD1 aligns across 7 bases. Germline loops: CDR1 DFQATT, CDR2 SNEGSKA (reference sequence). The CDR3 consists of 15 residues. Germline trimming cut 3 bases from V and 7 bases from J; bases unmatched to any gene: 9. CDR3 nucleotides: TGCAGTGCTAGTAAGGGGGCATCGGCGAATTCACCCCTCCACTTT. Protein: CSASKGASANSPLHF.

This clonotype was counted between two and nine times. The V call is TRBV11-3, the J call TRBJ2-7; possible D gene TRBD2, 5 bases. Germline V CDR1 and CDR2: SGHNT, YENEEA. The CDR3 spans 13 residues. Trimming cost V 5 bases and J 6 bases, with 14 bases left between them. This CDR3 is CASSPQLGGEQYF. DNA of the CDR3: TGTGCCAGCAGCCCCCAGCTTGGAGGCGAGCAGTACTTC.

This clonotype was seen more than once but under ten times. The chain has TRBV7-6 and TRBJ2-7, with a tentative D call TRBD1 (5 bases). The CDR3 spans 13 residues. Trimming took 0 bases from V and 6 from J, leaving 9 bases between them. In germline, CDR1 is SGHVS, CDR2 FNYEAQ. The CDR3 bases are TGTGCCAGCAGCTTAGCGGGGCCCGTCGAGCAGTACTTC. This encodes CASSLAGPVEQYF.

The gene calls are TRBV11-2 and TRBJ2-6; the D is unclear. The length of the CDR3 is 16 residues. V shed 3 bases and J shed 0 bases, with 9 bases lying between them. Germline V gene data show CDR1 as SGHAT and CDR2 as FQNNGV. CDR3 amino acids: CASSFLGRSGANVLTF. Here the CDR3 DNA reads TGTGCCAGCAGCTTCCTGGGCCGCTCTGGGGCCAACGTCCTGACTTTC. Drawing the rest from reference TRBV11-2 and TRBJ2-6, the complete variable domain is EAGVAQSPRYKIIEKRQSVAFWCNPISGHATLYWYQQILGQGPKLLIQFQNNGVVDDSQLPKDRFSAERLKGVDSTLKIQPAKLEDSAVYLCASSFLGRSGANVLTFGAGSRLTVL.

This chain uses TRBV7-2 with TRBJ2-3, with 7 bases aligning to TRBD1. V was pared by 3 bases and J by 6 bases, with 6 bases of the junction left unmatched. CDR3 length: 14 amino acids. Germline loops: CDR1 SGHTA, CDR2 FQGNSA. CDR3 DNA sequence: TGTGCCAGCAGCTTTTTACAGGGGACCGATACGCAGTATTTT. Amino acids: CASSFLQGTDTQYF.

Note on this clonotype: Sequence at one end of the junction differs from germline and may be a read error. This chain uses TRBV12-3 or TRBV12-4 with TRBJ2-1, with 8 bases identical to TRBD2. This CDR3 is built from 15 residues. The chain's CDR3 is CASSDRGGPQNKDSF. CDR3 DNA: TGTGCCAGCAGTGACCGGGGGGGTCCGCAAAATAAGGATTCCTTC.

The chain has TRBV4-2 and TRBJ1-2; 8 bases match TRBD1. The CDR3 spans 15 residues. Germline loops: CDR1 LGHNA, CDR2 YNFKEQ. The ends lost 6 bases at V and 3 bases at J; junction bases unmatched: 9. CDR3 loop: CASSQSTGEYYGYTF. DNA of the CDR3: TGTGCCAGCAGTCAATCGACAGGGGAGTACTATGGCTACACCTTC.

V and J are TRBV27 and TRBJ2-6; possibly TRBD1 or TRBD2 for D (5 bases each). V shed 4 bases and J shed 3 bases, with 13 bases lying between them. The CDR3 runs to 16 residues. The V gene's germline CDR1 is MNHEY and CDR2 SMNVEV (reference sequence). CDR3 DNA sequence: TGTGCCAGCAGTTGGGACGGGAAACTTGGGGCCAACGTCCTGACTTTC. Translation gives CASSWDGKLGANVLTF.

The sample holds a few counts of this clonotype. This chain joins TRBV28 and TRBJ1-4; 8 bases map to TRBD1. Germline values: CDR1 MDHEN, CDR2 SYDVKM. J lost 9 bases, V lost 6 bases, and 12 bases had no gene match. This CDR3 has 15 residues. The CDR3 region has the DNA TGTGCCAGCAGCTTTCGACAGGGGACTTTGCAAAAACTGTTTTTT. It encodes CASSFRQGTLQKLFF.

This clonotype showed up just a few times. This chain connects TRBV12-3 or TRBV12-4 to TRBJ2-1, with TRBD2 matching over 9 bases. The CDR3 is made up of 13 amino acids. V was clipped by 7 bases and J by 8 bases; unmatched bases: 6. For the CDR3, the DNA is TGTGCCAGCACCCCGAGCGGGGGGCATGAGCAGTTCTTC. It translates to CASTPSGGHEQFF.